The 16 T cell receptor beta chains below come from one sample, sequenced in a study of beta chain features in type 1 diabetes. Expressed TCRB transcripts were sequenced because the entire RNA isolate underwent reverse transcription. Only in-frame clones appear in the TCRdb table, and some are missing; sequencing was by immunoSEQ multiplex PCR. The sample shows about 28,000 clones, about two thirds of them seen only once. The antigens these receptors bind are not known. Study-wide results and caveats: Among all four CD4+ subsets, Type 1 diabetes patients had TCRB CDR3s that were moderately but significantly shorter.

The sequenced material came from Tregs from blood. These receptors were obtained from a woman younger than 45 with type 1 diabetes.

There are a few counts of this clone. The chain has TRBV11-2 and TRBJ2-7, with 9 bases identical to TRBD1. In germline, CDR1 is SGHAT, CDR2 FQNNGV. After removal of 8 bases from V and 4 bases from J, the junction contained 6 bases not matched to a gene. The CDR3 extends over 13 amino acids. In nucleotides, the CDR3 is TGTGCCAGCGGGACAGGGATTAGGTACGAGCAGTACTTC. Translated, it gives CASGTGIRYEQYF. Based on the CDR3 plus reference TRBV11-2 and TRBJ2-7, the full variable domain is EAGVAQSPRYKIIEKRQSVAFWCNPISGHATLYWYQQILGQGPKLLIQFQNNGVVDDSQLPKDRFSAERLKGVDSTLKIQPAKLEDSAVYLCASGTGIRYEQYFGPGTRLTVT.

This clone was detected only a few times. This chain links TRBV29-1 with TRBJ2-5; tentatively, D is TRBD2 (6 bases). V was pared by 6 bases and J by 5 bases, with 19 bases between. This CDR3 comprises 14 residues. Germline lookup yields CDR1 SQVTM and CDR2 ANQGSEA. The CDR3 DNA follows: TGCAGCGTGGCCGGGAGAGGGATAGGGGAGACCCAGTACTTC. This codes for CSVAGRGIGETQYF.

This clone is medium-sized (0.01 to 0.1%) within its sample. V and J are TRBV5-4 and TRBJ1-3; no clear D. CDR3 length: 15 residues. V was pared by 1 base and J by 1 base, with 9 bases between. The V gene's germline CDR1 is SGHNT and CDR2 YYREEE (reference sequence). The DNA of the CDR3 is TGTGCCAGCAGCTTGCAAGGAGATTCTGGAAACACCATATATTTT. It specifies CASSLQGDSGNTIYF.

This clone was seen a few times. The chain carries TRBV7-4 and TRBJ2-3; 8 bases agree with TRBD1. Germline loops: CDR1 SGHVT, CDR2 SQSDAQ. The ends lost 4 bases at V and 1 base at J; junction bases unmatched: 1. The CDR3 covers 14 residues. The CDR3 DNA reads TGTGCCAGCAGCTCGGGACAGGGCACAGATACGCAGTATTTT. It encodes CASSSGQGTDTQYF.

The chain joins TRBV7-9 to TRBJ1-3; possible D gene TRBD1, 6 bases. Looked up from germline, CDR1 is SEHNR and CDR2 is FQNEAQ (reference sequence). The V and J ends lost 5 bases and 0 bases respectively, with 11 bases between them. This CDR3 has 15 residues. This CDR3 is CASSRRGSSGNTIYF. The DNA for the CDR3 is TGTGCCAGCAGCCGCAGGGGATCCTCTGGAAACACCATATATTTT.

The chain carries TRBV11-1 and TRBJ2-7; possibly TRBD1 for D (7 bases). Trimming shortened V by 0 bases and J by 3 bases, and 12 bases separated the two germline ends. The CDR3 extends over 15 amino acids. Germline lookup yields CDR1 SGHAT and CDR2 FQDESV (reference sequence). CDR3 DNA: TGTGCCAGCAGCTTAGCCCGCAGGGGGGACTACGAGCAGTACTTC. Amino acids: CASSLARRGDYEQYF.

The chain uses TRBV6-6 and TRBJ2-3, with D possibly matching TRBD2 (6 bases). CDR3 size: 11 residues. The V gene lost 4 bases and the J gene lost 8 bases, with 7 bases spanning the gap. In germline, CDR1 is MNHNY, CDR2 SVGAGI (reference sequence). For the CDR3, the DNA is TGTGCCAGCAGTTGGAGGGCTACGCAGTATTTT. This encodes CASSWRATQYF.

This clone appeared a few times. The chain is built from TRBV4-1 and TRBJ2-3, with TRBD2 identical over 7 bases. Germline CDR1 is MGHRA and CDR2 is YSYEKL. CDR3 length: 15 residues. With V trimmed by 3 bases and J by 0 bases, 3 bases remained unmatched. CDR3 nucleotide sequence: TGCGCCAGCAGCCAGAGAGCGGGAAGCACAGATACGCAGTATTTT. It encodes CASSQRAGSTDTQYF.

The rearrangement joins TRBV13 to TRBJ2-4; TRBD2 might be the D (5 bases). Germline V gives CDR1 PRHDT, CDR2 FYEKMQ (reference sequence). The CDR3 is made up of 16 amino acids. V was clipped by 5 bases and J by 0 bases, with 14 bases between them. DNA for the CDR3: TGTGCCAGCAGCGTCGGGGTCAACCTAGCCAAAAACATTCAGTACTTC. Translated, it gives CASSVGVNLAKNIQYF.

The chain joins TRBV30 to TRBJ2-3, with 11 bases fitting TRBD2. The V segment lost 8 bases and the J segment 1 base; nucleotides outside the gene matches: 2. Germline V CDR1 and CDR2: GTSNPN, SVGIG (reference sequence). The CDR3 contains 13 residues. The CDR3 sequence is CASSGRGTDTQYF. CDR3 nucleotides: TGTGCCAGTAGCGGGAGGGGCACAGATACGCAGTATTTT. Looking up the rest from reference TRBV30 and TRBJ2-3 gives the full variable domain: SQTIHQWPATLVQPVGSPLSLECTVEGTSNPNLYWYRQAAGRGLQLLFYSVGIGQISSEVPQNLSASRPQDRQFILSSKKLLLSDSGFYLCASSGRGTDTQYFGPGTRLTVL.

The V gene is TRBV18, the J gene TRBJ1-5, with TRBD1 as a possible D gene (6 bases). This CDR3 has 15 amino acids. Trimming removed 5 bases at V and 3 bases at J, with 14 bases between. Germline V gene sequence: CDR1 KGHSH, CDR2 LQKENI. CDR3 coding DNA: TGTGCCAGCTCAATAGAACAGGGAAACAATCAGCCCCAGCATTTT. Translation gives CASSIEQGNNQPQHF. The complete variable domain, with remaining parts taken from reference TRBV18 and TRBJ1-5, reads NAGVMQNPRHLVRRRGQEARLRCSPMKGHSHVYWYRQLPEEGLKFMVYLQKENIIDESGMPKERFSAEFPKEGPSILRIQQVVRGDSAAYFCASSIEQGNNQPQHFGDGTRLSIL.

The V gene is TRBV30, the J gene TRBJ1-2, with a tentative D call TRBD1 (5 bases). The CDR3 has 12 residues. Germline loops: CDR1 GTSNPN, CDR2 SVGIG (reference sequence). The V end lost 5 bases, the J end lost 4 bases, and 11 bases lay between the germline ends. In DNA form, the CDR3 reads TGTGCCTGGTGGGACTGGCTCTATGGCTACACCTTC. Translating it yields CAWWDWLYGYTF.

The CDR3 reads CASSYGLVGGELFF. The CDR3 DNA is TGCGCCAGCAGCTACGGACTAGTTGGCGGGGAGCTGTTTTTT. J is TRBJ2-2 and V is TRBV5-1; 7 positions match TRBD2. The CDR3 is 14 amino acids. The germline CDR1 and CDR2 sequences are SGHRS and YFSETQ. The trim removed 3 bases at V and 7 bases at J, leaving 6 bases unmatched.

This clone has just one count. V is TRBV10-2 and J is TRBJ2-1; TRBD2 agrees at 10 bases. The V gene end was trimmed by 7 bases and the J gene end by 9 bases; junction bases not matched to a gene: 6. The CDR3 has 13 residues. Germline V gene lookup returns CDR1 WSHSY and CDR2 SAAADI. The CDR3 DNA follows: TGCGCCAGCAAGGCTAGCGGGAGTGGTGAGCAGTTCTTC. Protein: CASKASGSGEQFF.

The J gene is TRBJ2-2, the V gene TRBV18; 7 bases fit TRBD2. The CDR3 spans 16 residues. Trimming removed 6 bases from V and 4 bases from J; junction bases left unmatched: 11. Germline assignment: CDR1 KGHSH and CDR2 LQKENI. The CDR3 sequence: CASSRMGREITGELFF. CDR3 nucleotide sequence: TGTGCCAGCTCCCGCATGGGGCGGGAGATCACCGGGGAGCTGTTTTTT.

The chain combines TRBV6-1 with TRBJ2-1; 7 bases map to TRBD2. Germline V gene lookup returns CDR1 MNHNS and CDR2 SASEGT. The CDR3 is made up of 16 amino acids. V gave up 4 bases and J gave up 3 bases; unmatched junction bases: 9. CDR3 sequence: CASSAKGRGIYNEQFF. The CDR3 coding sequence is TGTGCCAGCAGTGCGAAGGGGAGGGGAATCTACAATGAGCAGTTCTTC.